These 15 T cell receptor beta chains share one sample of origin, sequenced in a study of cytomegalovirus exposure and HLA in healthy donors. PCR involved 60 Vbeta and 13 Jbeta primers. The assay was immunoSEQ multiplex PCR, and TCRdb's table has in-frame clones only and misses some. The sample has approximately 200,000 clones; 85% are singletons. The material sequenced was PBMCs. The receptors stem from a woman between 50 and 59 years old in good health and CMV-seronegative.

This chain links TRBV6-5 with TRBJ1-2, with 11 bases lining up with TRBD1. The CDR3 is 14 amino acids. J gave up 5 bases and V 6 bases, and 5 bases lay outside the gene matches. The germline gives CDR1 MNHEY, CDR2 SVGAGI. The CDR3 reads CASSPGTGGYGYTF. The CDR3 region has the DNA TGTGCCAGCAGCCCCGGGACAGGGGGGTATGGCTACACCTTC.

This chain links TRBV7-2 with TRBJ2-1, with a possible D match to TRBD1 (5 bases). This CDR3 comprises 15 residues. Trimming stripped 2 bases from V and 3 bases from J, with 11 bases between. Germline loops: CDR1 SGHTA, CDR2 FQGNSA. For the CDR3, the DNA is TGTGCCAGCAGCTTACAGGGCACCAACTACAATGAGCAGTTCTTC. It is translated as CASSLQGTNYNEQFF.

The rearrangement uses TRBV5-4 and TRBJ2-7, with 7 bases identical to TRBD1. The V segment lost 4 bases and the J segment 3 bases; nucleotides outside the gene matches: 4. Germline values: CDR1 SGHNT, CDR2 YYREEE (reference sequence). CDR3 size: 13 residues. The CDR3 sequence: CASSLGTDYEQYF. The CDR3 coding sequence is TGTGCCAGCAGCCTAGGGACAGACTACGAGCAGTACTTC.

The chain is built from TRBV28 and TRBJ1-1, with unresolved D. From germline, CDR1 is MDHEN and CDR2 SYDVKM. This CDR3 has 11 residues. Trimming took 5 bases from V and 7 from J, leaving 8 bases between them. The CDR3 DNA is TGTGCCAGCAGTCTAGGCCTTGAAGCTTTCTTT. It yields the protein CASSLGLEAFF.

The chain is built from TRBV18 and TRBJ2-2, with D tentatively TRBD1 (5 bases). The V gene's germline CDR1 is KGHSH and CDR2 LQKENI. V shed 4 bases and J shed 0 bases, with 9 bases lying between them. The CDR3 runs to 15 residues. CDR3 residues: CASSQGDPNTGELFF. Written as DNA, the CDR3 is TGTGCCAGCTCACAAGGGGATCCGAACACCGGGGAGCTGTTTTTT.

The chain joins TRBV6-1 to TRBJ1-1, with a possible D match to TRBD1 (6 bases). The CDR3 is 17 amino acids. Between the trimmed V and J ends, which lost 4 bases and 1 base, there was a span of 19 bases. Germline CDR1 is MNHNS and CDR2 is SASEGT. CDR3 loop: CASSASGGAITNTEAFF. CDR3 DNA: TGTGCCAGCAGTGCCTCGGGGGGGGCTATAACGAACACTGAAGCTTTCTTT.

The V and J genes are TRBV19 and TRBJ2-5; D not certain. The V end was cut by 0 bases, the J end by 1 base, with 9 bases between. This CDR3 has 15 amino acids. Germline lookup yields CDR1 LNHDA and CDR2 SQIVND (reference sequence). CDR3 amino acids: CASSIDLYSQETQYF. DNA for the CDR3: TGTGCCAGTAGTATAGATCTTTACAGCCAAGAGACCCAGTACTTC.

The DNA for the CDR3 is TGTGCCAGCAGCTTAGAGGTGGGGCGGGACGGCCAAGAGACCCAGTACTTC. Translation: CASSLEVGRDGQETQYF. This chain connects TRBV7-9 to TRBJ2-5, with D possibly TRBD2 on 6 matching bases. The CDR3 is made up of 17 amino acids. Per germline, CDR1 SEHNR and CDR2 FQNEAQ (reference sequence). V shed 1 base and J shed 1 base, with 16 bases lying between them.

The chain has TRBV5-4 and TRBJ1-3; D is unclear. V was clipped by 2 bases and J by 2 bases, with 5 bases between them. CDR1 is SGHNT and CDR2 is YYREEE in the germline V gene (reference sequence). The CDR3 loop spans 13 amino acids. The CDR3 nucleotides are TGTGCCAGCAGCTTAAGAGCTGGAAACACCATATATTTT. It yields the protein CASSLRAGNTIYF.

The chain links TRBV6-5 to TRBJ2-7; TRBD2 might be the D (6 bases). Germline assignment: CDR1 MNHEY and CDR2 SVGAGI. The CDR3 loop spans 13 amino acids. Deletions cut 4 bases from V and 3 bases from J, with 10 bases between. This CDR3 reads CASSSYGGYEQYF. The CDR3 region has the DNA TGTGCCAGCAGTTCATACGGGGGCTACGAGCAGTACTTC.

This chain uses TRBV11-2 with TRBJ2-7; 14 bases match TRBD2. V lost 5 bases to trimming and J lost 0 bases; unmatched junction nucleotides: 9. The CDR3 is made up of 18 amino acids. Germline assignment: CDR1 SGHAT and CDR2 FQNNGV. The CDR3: CASSPITGLAGGSYEQYF. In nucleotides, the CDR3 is TGTGCCAGCAGCCCCATAACCGGACTAGCGGGAGGCTCCTACGAGCAGTACTTC.

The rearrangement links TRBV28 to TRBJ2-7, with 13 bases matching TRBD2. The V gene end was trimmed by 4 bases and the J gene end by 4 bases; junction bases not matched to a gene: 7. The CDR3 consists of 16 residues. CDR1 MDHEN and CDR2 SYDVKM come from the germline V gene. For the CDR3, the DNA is TGTGCCAGCAGTTCCGGGACTAGCGGGATCACATACGAGCAGTACTTC. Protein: CASSSGTSGITYEQYF.

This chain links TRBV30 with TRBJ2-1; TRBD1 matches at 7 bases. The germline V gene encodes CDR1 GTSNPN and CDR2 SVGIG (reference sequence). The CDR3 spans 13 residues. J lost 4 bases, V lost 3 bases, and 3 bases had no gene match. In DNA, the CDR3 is TGTGCCTGGAGCGGACAGGAGTACAATGAGCAGTTCTTC. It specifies CAWSGQEYNEQFF.

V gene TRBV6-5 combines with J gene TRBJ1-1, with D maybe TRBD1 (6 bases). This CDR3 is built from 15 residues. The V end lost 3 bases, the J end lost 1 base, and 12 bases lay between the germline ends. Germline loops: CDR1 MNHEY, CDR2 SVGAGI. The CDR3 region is CASSYWAGANTEAFF. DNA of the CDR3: TGTGCCAGCAGTTATTGGGCAGGGGCGAACACTGAAGCTTTCTTT.

This CDR3 is CASTEGVNNEQFF. In DNA, the CDR3 is TGTGCCAGCACCGAGGGGGTAAACAATGAGCAGTTCTTC. The chain combines TRBV2 with TRBJ2-1, with D tentatively TRBD1 (6 bases). V was cut by 7 bases and J by 5 bases, with 12 bases left in between. Germline-derived CDR1 and CDR2 are SNHLY and FYNNEI. The CDR3 runs to 13 residues. Together with reference TRBV2 and TRBJ2-1, the CDR3 gives the full variable domain: EPEVTQTPSHQVTQMGQEVILRCVPISNHLYFYWYRQILGQKVEFLVSFYNNEISEKSEIFDDQFSVERPDGSNFTLKIRSTKLEDSAMYFCASTEGVNNEQFFGPGTRLTVL.